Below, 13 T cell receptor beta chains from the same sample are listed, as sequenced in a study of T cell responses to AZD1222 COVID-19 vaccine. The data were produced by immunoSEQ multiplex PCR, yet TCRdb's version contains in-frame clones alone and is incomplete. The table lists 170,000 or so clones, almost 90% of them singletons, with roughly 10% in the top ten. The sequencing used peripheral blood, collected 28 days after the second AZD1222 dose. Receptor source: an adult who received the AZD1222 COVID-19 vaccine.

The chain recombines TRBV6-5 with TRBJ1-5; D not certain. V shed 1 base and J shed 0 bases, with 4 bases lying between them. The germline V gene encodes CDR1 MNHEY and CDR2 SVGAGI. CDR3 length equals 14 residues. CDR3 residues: CASSYLGSNQPQHF. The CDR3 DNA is TGTGCCAGCAGTTACTTGGGTAGCAATCAGCCCCAGCATTTT.

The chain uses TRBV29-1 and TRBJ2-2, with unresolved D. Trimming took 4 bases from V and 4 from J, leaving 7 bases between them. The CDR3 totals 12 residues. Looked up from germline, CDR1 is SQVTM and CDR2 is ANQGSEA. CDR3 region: CSVAGFTGELFF. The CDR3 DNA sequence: TGCAGCGTTGCCGGATTCACCGGGGAGCTGTTTTTT.

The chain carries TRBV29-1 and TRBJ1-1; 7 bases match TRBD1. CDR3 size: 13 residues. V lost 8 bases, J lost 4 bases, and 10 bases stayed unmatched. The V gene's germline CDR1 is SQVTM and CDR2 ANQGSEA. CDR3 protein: CSTNRGSTTEAFF. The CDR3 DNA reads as TGCAGCACCAACAGGGGATCGACCACTGAAGCTTTCTTT.

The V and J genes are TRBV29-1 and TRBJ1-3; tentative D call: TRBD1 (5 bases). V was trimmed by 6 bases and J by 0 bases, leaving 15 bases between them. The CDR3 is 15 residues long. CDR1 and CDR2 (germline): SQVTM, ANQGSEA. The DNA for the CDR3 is TGCAGCGTCTTCCGGACGGGGGGCTCTGGAAACACCATATATTTT. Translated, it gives CSVFRTGGSGNTIYF.

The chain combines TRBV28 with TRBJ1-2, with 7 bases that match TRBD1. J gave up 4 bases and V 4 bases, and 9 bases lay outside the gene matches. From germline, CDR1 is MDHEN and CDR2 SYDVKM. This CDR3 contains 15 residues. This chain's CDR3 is CASSSSAQGGYGYTF. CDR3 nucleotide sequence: TGTGCCAGCAGTTCCTCGGCTCAGGGGGGCTATGGCTACACCTTC.

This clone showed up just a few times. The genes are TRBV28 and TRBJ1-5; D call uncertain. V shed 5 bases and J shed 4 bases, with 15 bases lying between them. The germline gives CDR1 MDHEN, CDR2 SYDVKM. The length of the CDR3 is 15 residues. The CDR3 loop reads CASSSPWGGNQPQHF. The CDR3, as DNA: TGTGCCAGCAGTAGCCCCTGGGGAGGGAATCAGCCCCAGCATTTT.

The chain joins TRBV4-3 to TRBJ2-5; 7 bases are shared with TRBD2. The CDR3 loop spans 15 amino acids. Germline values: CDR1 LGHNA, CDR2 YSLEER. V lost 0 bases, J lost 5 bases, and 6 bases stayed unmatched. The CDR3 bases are TGCGCCAGCAGCCAAGAAGGGCGGGAGTATGAGACCCAGTACTTC. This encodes CASSQEGREYETQYF.

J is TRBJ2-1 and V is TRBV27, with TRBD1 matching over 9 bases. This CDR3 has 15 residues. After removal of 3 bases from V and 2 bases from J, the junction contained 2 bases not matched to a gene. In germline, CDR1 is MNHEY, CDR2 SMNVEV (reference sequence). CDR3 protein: CASSLDRGPYNEQFF. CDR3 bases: TGTGCCAGCAGTTTGGACAGGGGCCCCTACAATGAGCAGTTCTTC.

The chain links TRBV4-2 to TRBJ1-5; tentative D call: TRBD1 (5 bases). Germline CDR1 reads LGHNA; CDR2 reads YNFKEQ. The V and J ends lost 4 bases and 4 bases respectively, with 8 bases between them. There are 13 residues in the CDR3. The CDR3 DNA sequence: TGTGCCAGCAGCCCGCAGGGAAATCAGCCCCAGCATTTT. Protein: CASSPQGNQPQHF.

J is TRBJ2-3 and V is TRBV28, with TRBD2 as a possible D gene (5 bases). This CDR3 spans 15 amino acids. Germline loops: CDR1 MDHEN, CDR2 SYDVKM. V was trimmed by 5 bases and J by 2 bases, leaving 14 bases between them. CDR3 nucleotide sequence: TGTGCCAGCAGTCCCCTACTAGAGAACACAGATACGCAGTATTTT. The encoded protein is CASSPLLENTDTQYF.

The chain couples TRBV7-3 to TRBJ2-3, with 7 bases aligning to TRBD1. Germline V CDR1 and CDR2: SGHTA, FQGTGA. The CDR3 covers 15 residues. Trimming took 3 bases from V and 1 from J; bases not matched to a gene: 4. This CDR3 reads CASSFGQGGTDTQYF. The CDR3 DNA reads TGTGCCAGCAGCTTTGGGCAGGGGGGCACAGATACGCAGTATTTT.

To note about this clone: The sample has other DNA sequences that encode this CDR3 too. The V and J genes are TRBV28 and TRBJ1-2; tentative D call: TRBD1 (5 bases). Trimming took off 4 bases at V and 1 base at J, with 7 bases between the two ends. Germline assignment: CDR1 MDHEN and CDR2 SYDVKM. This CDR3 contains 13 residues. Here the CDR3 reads CASSSGFNYGYTF. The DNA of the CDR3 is TGTGCCAGCAGTTCAGGGTTTAACTATGGCTACACCTTC.

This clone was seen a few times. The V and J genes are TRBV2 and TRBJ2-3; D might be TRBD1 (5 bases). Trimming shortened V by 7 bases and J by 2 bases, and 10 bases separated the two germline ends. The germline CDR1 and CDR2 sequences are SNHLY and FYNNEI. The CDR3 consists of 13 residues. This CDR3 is CASNRQFTDTQYF. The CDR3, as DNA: TGTGCCAGCAATAGACAGTTCACAGATACGCAGTATTTT.